This TCR beta chain was captured by sequencing in a study of patients and donors after allogeneic stem cell transplantation. TCRdb ran MiXCR on the RT-PCR reads and lists one entry per CDR3 protein. Of about 30,000 distinct CDR3 sequences listed, roughly 8% are singletons. This clonotype has at least ten counts. J gave up 3 bases and V 4 bases, and 3 bases lay outside the gene matches. CDR1 and CDR2 from the germline V gene are GTSNPN and SVGIG (reference sequence). The CDR3 is 13 amino acids. The genes are TRBV30 and TRBJ1-3, with 7 bases fitting TRBD1. The origin of this receptor is a human donor who was either an allogeneic HSCT recipient or a stem cell or donor lymphocyte infusion donor (not recorded which). It is not recorded whose cells these are; they may come from a transplant donor. The sequencing input was blood, either unsorted or a sorted T cell fraction (not recorded which). Written as DNA, the CDR3 is TGTGCCTGGACAGGGGGTGTTGGAAACACCATATATTTT. Encoded protein: CAWTGGVGNTIYF.